Described below is a single T cell receptor beta chain sequence and its context. The data derive from a study of T cell changes during pregnancy in multiple sclerosis. V gave up 2 bases and J gave up 6 bases, with 11 bases separating them. CDR1 and CDR2 from the germline V gene are SGHTA and FQGNSA. The CDR3 spans 13 residues. The protocol was immunoSEQ multiplex PCR, while the TCRdb copy is restricted to in-frame clones and leaves out a portion. Of about 59,000 clones detected, approximately 94% appear once; the ten largest clones hold about 2.6%. The clonotype comes from a female donor with multiple sclerosis, enrolled in a pregnancy study. The chain joins TRBV7-2 to TRBJ2-7; D may be TRBD2 (6 bases). The specimen comprised CD8+ T cells from peripheral blood mononuclear cells, sampled after pregnancy. Written as DNA, the CDR3 is TGTGCCAGCAGCTTACAAGCCGGGAGCGAGCAGTACTTC. This gives the protein CASSLQAGSEQYF.